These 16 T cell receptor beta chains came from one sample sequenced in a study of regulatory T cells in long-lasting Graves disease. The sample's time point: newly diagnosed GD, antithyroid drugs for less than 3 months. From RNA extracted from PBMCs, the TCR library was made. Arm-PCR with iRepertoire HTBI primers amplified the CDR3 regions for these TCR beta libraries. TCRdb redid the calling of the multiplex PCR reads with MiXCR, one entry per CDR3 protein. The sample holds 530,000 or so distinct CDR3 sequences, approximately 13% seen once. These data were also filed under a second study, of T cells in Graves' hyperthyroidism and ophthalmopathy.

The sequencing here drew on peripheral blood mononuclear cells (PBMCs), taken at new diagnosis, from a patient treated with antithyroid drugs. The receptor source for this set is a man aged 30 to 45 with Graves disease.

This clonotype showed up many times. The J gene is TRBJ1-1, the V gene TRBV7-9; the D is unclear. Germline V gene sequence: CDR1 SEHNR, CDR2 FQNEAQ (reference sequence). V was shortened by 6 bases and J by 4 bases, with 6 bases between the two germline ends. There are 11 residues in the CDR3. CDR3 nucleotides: TGTGCCAGCAGTTTTAGCACTGAAGCTTTCTTT. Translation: CASSFSTEAFF.

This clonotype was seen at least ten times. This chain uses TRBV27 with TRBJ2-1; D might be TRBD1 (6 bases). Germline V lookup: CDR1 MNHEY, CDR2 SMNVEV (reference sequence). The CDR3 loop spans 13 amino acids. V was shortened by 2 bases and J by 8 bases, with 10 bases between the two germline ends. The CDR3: CASSLMGADEQFF. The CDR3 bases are TGTGCCAGCAGTTTAATGGGGGCCGATGAGCAGTTCTTC.

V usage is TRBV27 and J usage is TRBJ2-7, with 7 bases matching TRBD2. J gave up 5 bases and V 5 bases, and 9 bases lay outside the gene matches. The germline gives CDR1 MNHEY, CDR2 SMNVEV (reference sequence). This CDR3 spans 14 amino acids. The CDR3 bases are TGTGCCAGCAGTCGGTCTAGCGGAGCTGACGAGCAGTACTTC. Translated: CASSRSSGADEQYF.

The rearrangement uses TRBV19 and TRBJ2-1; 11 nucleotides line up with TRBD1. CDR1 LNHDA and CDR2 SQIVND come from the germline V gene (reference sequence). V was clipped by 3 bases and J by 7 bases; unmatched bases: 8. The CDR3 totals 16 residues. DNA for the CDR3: TGTGCCAGTAGTATGGGTCCGGGACAGGGGGTGAATGAGCAGTTCTTC. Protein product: CASSMGPGQGVNEQFF.

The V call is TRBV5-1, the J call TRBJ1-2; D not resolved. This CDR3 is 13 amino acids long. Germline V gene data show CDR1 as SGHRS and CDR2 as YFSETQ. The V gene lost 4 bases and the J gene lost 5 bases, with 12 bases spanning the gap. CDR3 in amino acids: CASSLRISYGYTF. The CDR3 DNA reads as TGCGCCAGCAGCCTGCGAATCAGTTATGGCTACACCTTC.

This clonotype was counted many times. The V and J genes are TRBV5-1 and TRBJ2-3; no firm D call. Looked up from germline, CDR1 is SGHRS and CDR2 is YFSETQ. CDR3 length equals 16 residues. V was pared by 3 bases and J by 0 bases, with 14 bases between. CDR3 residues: CASSSGDLLSTDTQYF. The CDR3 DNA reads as TGCGCCAGCAGCTCTGGTGATCTACTTAGCACAGATACGCAGTATTTT.

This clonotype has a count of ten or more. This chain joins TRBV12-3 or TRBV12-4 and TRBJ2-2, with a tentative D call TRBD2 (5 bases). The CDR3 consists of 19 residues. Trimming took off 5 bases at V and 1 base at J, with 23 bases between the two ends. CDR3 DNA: TGTGCCAGCAGTCCCTATACCAAAGTGGAGCGGAAGAACACCGGGGAGCTGTTTTTT. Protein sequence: CASSPYTKVERKNTGELFF.

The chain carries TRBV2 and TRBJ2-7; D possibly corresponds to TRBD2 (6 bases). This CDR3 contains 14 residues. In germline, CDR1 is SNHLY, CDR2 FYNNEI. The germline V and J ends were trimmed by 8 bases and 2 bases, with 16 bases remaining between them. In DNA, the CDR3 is TGTGCCAGCCGCCCCCGGGACTGGCCCTACGAGCAGTACTTC. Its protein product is CASRPRDWPYEQYF.

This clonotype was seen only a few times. The CDR3 DNA is TGTGCCAGCAGCCCAAGTTATGGCGAGCAGTACTTC. Its protein product is CASSPSYGEQYF. This chain uses TRBV9 with TRBJ2-7; D unresolved. This CDR3 contains 12 residues. The V gene's germline CDR1 is SGDLS and CDR2 YYNGEE. Trimming pared 4 bases from V and 6 bases from J, leaving 11 bases between.

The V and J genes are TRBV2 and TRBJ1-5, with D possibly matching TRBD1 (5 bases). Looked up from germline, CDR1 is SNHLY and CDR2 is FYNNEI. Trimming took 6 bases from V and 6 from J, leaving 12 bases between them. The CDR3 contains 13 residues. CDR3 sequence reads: CASRIEGSQPQHF. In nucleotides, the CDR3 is TGTGCCAGCAGAATTGAGGGGAGTCAGCCCCAGCATTTT.

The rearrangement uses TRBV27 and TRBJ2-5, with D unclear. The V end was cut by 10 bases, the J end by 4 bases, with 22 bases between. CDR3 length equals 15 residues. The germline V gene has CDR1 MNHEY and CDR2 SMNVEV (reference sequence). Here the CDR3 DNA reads TGTGCCACTTCCAGGATTCCTCCGGGTATAGAGACCCAGTACTTC. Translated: CATSRIPPGIETQYF.

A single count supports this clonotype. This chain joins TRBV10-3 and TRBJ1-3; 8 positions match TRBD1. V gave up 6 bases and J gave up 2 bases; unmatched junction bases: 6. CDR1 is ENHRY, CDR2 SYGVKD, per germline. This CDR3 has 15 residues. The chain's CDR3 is CAIRGDRLAGNTIYF. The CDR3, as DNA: TGTGCCATCAGGGGGGACAGGTTGGCTGGAAACACCATATATTTT.

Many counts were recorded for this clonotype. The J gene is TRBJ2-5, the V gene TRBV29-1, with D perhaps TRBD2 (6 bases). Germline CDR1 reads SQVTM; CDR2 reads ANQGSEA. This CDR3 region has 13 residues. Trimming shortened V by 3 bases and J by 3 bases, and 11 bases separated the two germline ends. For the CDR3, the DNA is TGCAGCGTTGAGGATAGCGGAAAAGAGACCCAGTACTTC. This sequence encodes CSVEDSGKETQYF.

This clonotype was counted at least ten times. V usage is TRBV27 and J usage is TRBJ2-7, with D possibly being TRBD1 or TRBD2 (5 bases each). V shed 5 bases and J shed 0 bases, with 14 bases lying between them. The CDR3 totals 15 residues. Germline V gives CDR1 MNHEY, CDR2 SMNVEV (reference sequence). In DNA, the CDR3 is TGTGCCAGCAGTCCTCGGGCAGGGAGCTCCTACGAGCAGTACTTC. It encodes CASSPRAGSSYEQYF.

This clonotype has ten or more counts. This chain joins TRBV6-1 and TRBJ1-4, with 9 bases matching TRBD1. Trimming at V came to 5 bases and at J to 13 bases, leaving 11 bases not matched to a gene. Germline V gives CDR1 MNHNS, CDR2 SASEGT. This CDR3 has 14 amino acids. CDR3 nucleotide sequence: TGTGCCAGCAGTCTCGGGACAGGGAGGAACTCACTGTTTTTT. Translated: CASSLGTGRNSLFF.

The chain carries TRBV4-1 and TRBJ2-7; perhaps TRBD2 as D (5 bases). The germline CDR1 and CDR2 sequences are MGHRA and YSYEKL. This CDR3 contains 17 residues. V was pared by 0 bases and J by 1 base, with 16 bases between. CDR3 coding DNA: TGCGCCAGCAGCCAAGATCGGGGTCAACTAATTTCCTACGAGCAGTACTTC. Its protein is CASSQDRGQLISYEQYF.